What follows are 4 T cell receptor beta chains derived from one specimen sequenced in a study of blood T cell repertoires in COVID-19. Measured with immunoSEQ multiplex PCR; TCRdb has only the in-frame clones, and not every one. This sample has 100,000 to 150,000 clones, with roughly 83% found just once. Sequenced input: peripheral blood. The receptors were sampled from a human donor in a cohort sampled during active COVID-19.

V gene TRBV4-2 combines with J gene TRBJ1-1; 9 nucleotides match TRBD1. The V segment lost 5 bases and the J segment 1 base; nucleotides outside the gene matches: 2. CDR3 size: 14 residues. The germline CDR1 and CDR2 sequences are LGHNA and YNFKEQ. The CDR3 loop is CASSATGGNTEAFF. The CDR3 region has the DNA TGTGCCAGCAGCGCGACAGGGGGGAACACTGAAGCTTTCTTT.

The chain is built from TRBV12-5 and TRBJ1-3, with D tentatively TRBD1 (6 bases). The CDR3 is 17 residues long. Germline CDR1 is LGHNT and CDR2 is FRNRAP. V lost 2 bases and J 4 bases, leaving 18 bases between the germline ends. CDR3 residues: CASGLPRGQSIGNTIYF. The CDR3 nucleotides are TGTGCTAGTGGTTTGCCCCGCGGACAGAGTATAGGAAACACCATATATTTT.

The count of this clone is one. The rearrangement joins TRBV30 to TRBJ1-1; D call uncertain. The germline V gene has CDR1 GTSNPN and CDR2 SVGIG (reference sequence). Trimming took 5 bases from V and 3 from J, leaving 7 bases between them. The CDR3 extends over 11 amino acids. The CDR3 here is CAWGEDTEAFF. The CDR3 DNA reads as TGTGCCTGGGGGGAGGACACTGAAGCTTTCTTT.

The genes are TRBV25-1 and TRBJ2-2; TRBD2 aligns across 13 bases. The junction had 1 base not matched to a gene; V was cut back by 3 bases and J by 0 bases. CDR1 MGHDK and CDR2 SYGVNS come from the germline V gene. The CDR3 is 17 residues long. The CDR3 spells CASSDTSGRANTGELFF. Here the CDR3 DNA reads TGTGCCAGCAGTGATACTAGCGGGAGGGCGAACACCGGGGAGCTGTTTTTT.